This TCR beta chain is drawn from a study of blood T cell repertoires in COVID-19. CDR3 size: 12 residues. CDR1 SGHVS and CDR2 FQNEAQ come from the germline V gene. V lost 5 bases and J 4 bases, leaving 9 bases between the germline ends. This table comes from immunoSEQ multiplex PCR, and its TCRdb copy is limited to in-frame clones, with some not included. This table holds 200,000 to 250,000 clones, approximately 83% found once. The rearrangement joins TRBV7-8 to TRBJ2-7; no reliable D call. This receptor was identified in a woman aged 55 to 70 who had recovered from COVID-19. The sequenced sample was PBMCs or T cells enriched from blood (not recorded which). This CDR3 is CASSPRLYEQYF. In DNA form, the CDR3 reads TGTGCCAGCAGCCCGCGGCTGTACGAGCAGTACTTC.